The rows below give T cell receptor beta chains drawn from one sample of a study of shared clonotypes between healthy human individuals. The data were produced by immunoSEQ multiplex PCR, yet TCRdb's version contains in-frame clones alone and is incomplete. The data hold about a million clones, with about 72% observed a single time. Sequences were obtained from memory CD4+ T cells from PBMCs. Receptor source: a man aged 18 to 29 in good health. Some clones in this sample may be carry-over from other donors' samples. CDR3s include the opening cysteine and the closing phenylalanine or tryptophan. The order of the fields is clone size, J gene, V gene, D gene, CDR3 DNA, CDR3 protein. The D gene is left open where the match is weak. Rows may omit the clone size; those that give it use once, few, many or a size class.

>-|TRBJ2-5|TRBV15|-
TGTGCCACCAGCAGAGATGGGGAGACCCAGTACTTC
CATSRDGETQYF
>few|TRBJ2-1|TRBV4-1|-
TGCGCCAGCAGCCAAAGGGGACTCAACCGGGGTTCGGCGGACTACCTCTACAATGAGCAGTTCTTC
CASSQRGLNRGSADYLYNEQFF
>few|TRBJ2-2|TRBV9|TRBD2
TGTGCCAGCAGTGCCCGGGAGGGAGCTTTCACCGGGGAGCTGTTTTTT
CASSAREGAFTGELFF
>-|TRBJ1-5|TRBV11-2|-
TGTGCCAGCAGCTCATCAGGGGTCCAGCCCCAGCATTTT
CASSSSGVQPQHF
>-|TRBJ2-5|TRBV11-3|-
TGTGCCAGCAGCTTAGGGCACCAAGAGACCCAGTACTTC
CASSLGHQETQYF
>-|TRBJ2-4|TRBV6-5|-
TGTGCCAGCAGTTCCAGAGGGAAAGGCAAAAACATTCAGTACTTC
CASSSRGKGKNIQYF
>few|TRBJ1-5|TRBV6-1|TRBD1
TGTGCCAGCACACGGACAGGGGGTAATCAGCCCCAGCATTTT
CASTRTGGNQPQHF
>few|TRBJ1-5|TRBV7-8|-
TGTGCCAGCAGCTTAGCGCACGGGGGTGCGGGCAATCAGCCCCAGCATTTT
CASSLAHGGAGNQPQHF
>-|TRBJ2-3|TRBV7-2|-
TGTGCCAGCAGCTTAGAGCTATCCACAGATACGCAGTATTTT
CASSLELSTDTQYF
>-|TRBJ2-1|TRBV5-1|TRBD1
TGCGCCAGCAGGGCCGGGACAGGGGCCTACAATGAGCAGTTCTTC
CASRAGTGAYNEQFF
>-|TRBJ2-7|TRBV7-2|TRBD2
TGTGCCAGCAGCTTAGGGCCTAGCGGGAGGGCTGGCTACGAGCAGTACTTC
CASSLGPSGRAGYEQYF
>few|TRBJ1-5|TRBV5-8|-
TGTGCCAGCAGCTGGGCAACAGGGACTCAGCCCCAGCATTTT
CASSWATGTQPQHF
>-|TRBJ1-4|TRBV9|-
TGTGCCAGCAGCACTACCGGGACTTCGAATGAAAAACTGTTTTTT
CASSTTGTSNEKLFF
>-|TRBJ1-1|TRBV28|-
TGTGCCAGCAGTAGAAGGTACGGCGACACTGAAGCTTTCTTT
CASSRRYGDTEAFF
>-|TRBJ1-1|TRBV5-8|-
TGTGCCAGCAGTTATCTATTGTTTGGGGCCACGAACACTGAAGCTTTCTTT
CASSYLLFGATNTEAFF
>few|TRBJ2-2|TRBV6-1|-
TGTGCCAGCAGCTGGGGGGTGGTGACCGGGGAGCTGTTTTTT
CASSWGVVTGELFF
>-|TRBJ2-1|TRBV5-6|TRBD2
TGTGCCAGCAGCTTTAGCGGGATCTCCTACAATGAGCAGTTCTTC
CASSFSGISYNEQFF
>-|TRBJ2-5|TRBV29-1|-
TGCAGCGTTGCCATCAGGCGGGAGACCCAGTACTTC
CSVAIRRETQYF
>-|TRBJ2-2|TRBV5-1|-
TGCGCCAGCAGCCCTTTAGGGCCCGGGGAGCTGTTTTTT
CASSPLGPGELFF
>-|TRBJ2-3|TRBV5-1|-
TGCGCCAGCAGCTTGATTATCGCAGATACGCAGTATTTT
CASSLIIADTQYF
>-|TRBJ2-7|TRBV10-2|-
TGCGCCAGCAGAGAATACCGGGACGCTTACTACGAGCAGTACTTC
CASREYRDAYYEQYF
>-|TRBJ1-3|TRBV5-1|-
TGCGCCAGCAGCTTGGTCGGCAGCCTCTCTGGAAACACCATATATTTT
CASSLVGSLSGNTIYF
>-|TRBJ1-1|TRBV7-2|TRBD1
TGTGCCAGCAGCGACCAACAGGGGACTGAAGCTTTCTTT
CASSDQQGTEAFF
>-|TRBJ1-1|TRBV4-1|-
TGCGCCAGCAGCCGGCTTTTTCAGGGAGACACTGAAGCTTTCTTT
CASSRLFQGDTEAFF
>-|TRBJ1-2|TRBV28|TRBD1
TGTGCCAGCAGTTTATCTCCGGGACAGGGGAACTATGGCTACACCTTC
CASSLSPGQGNYGYTF
>-|TRBJ2-3|TRBV14|-
TGTGCCAGCAGCCCCCTTGGAGGGTACACGCAGTATTTT
CASSPLGGYTQYF
>-|TRBJ1-5|TRBV7-8|TRBD1
TGTGCCAGCAGCTTAGGGGGACAGCCCCTCAATCAGCCCCAGCATTTT
CASSLGGQPLNQPQHF
>few|TRBJ2-5|TRBV12-5|-
TGTGCTAGTGCTGGGGAGATTGAGACCCAGTACTTC
CASAGEIETQYF
>many|TRBJ2-2|TRBV19|TRBD1
TGTGCCAGTAGTCATCCAACTCCGGGACAGGGGGCAACGAACACCGGGGAGCTGTTTTTT
CASSHPTPGQGATNTGELFF
>-|TRBJ2-3|TRBV7-2|-
TGTGCCAGCAGCTCCCGAAGGGAGGCAGATACGCAGTATTTT
CASSSRREADTQYF
>-|TRBJ2-2|TRBV7-8|-
TGTGCCAGCAGCTTAAGGGGCGCTAACACCGGGGAGCTGTTTTTT
CASSLRGANTGELFF
>few|TRBJ1-1|TRBV23-1|-
TGCGCCAGCAGTCAATCGAAGGGGAAGAACACTGAAGCTTTCTTT
CASSQSKGKNTEAFF
>-|TRBJ1-2|TRBV7-8|-
TGTGCCAGCAGCGTCCGGGACAATTCTAACTATGGCTACACCTTC
CASSVRDNSNYGYTF
>-|TRBJ2-3|TRBV29-1|-
TGCAGCGTTGCCGACACAGATACGCAGTATTTT
CSVADTDTQYF
>-|TRBJ2-1|TRBV27|-
TGTGCCAGCAGTTTTACTAGCAATGAGCAGTTCTTC
CASSFTSNEQFF
>-|TRBJ2-2|TRBV18|-
TGTGCCAGCTCACCATCCGTCCAGGGCGGAACCGGGGAGCTGTTTTTT
CASSPSVQGGTGELFF
>-|TRBJ1-1|TRBV6-5|-
TGTGCCAGCAGTTACGAGGCCTCAAGGAACACTGAAGCTTTCTTT
CASSYEASRNTEAFF
>-|TRBJ2-5|TRBV19|-
TGTGCCAGTAGCGGAGCCCAAGAGACCCAGTACTTC
CASSGAQETQYF
>few|TRBJ2-2|TRBV7-6|TRBD2
TGTGCCAGCAGTGGATCGGCGGGAGCGAACACCGGGGAGCTGTTTTTT
CASSGSAGANTGELFF
>-|TRBJ1-2|TRBV4-2|-
TGTGCCAGCAGCCAAGAAAGGACAGTGAACTATGGCTACACCTTC
CASSQERTVNYGYTF
>-|TRBJ2-1|TRBV5-1|-
TGCGCCAGCAGCCGGAGGGGTATAGGCAATGAGCAGTTCTTC
CASSRRGIGNEQFF
>-|TRBJ2-5|TRBV5-4|TRBD1
TGTGCCAGCAGCGGGACAGCGCAAGAGACCCAGTACTTC
CASSGTAQETQYF
>-|TRBJ2-3|TRBV18|-
TGTGCCAGCTCACAAAATACAGGGCACACAGATACGCAGTATTTT
CASSQNTGHTDTQYF
>-|TRBJ2-7|TRBV6-1|-
TGTGCCAGCAGTGAAGCATGGCAGGGTATCCACGAGCAGTACTTC
CASSEAWQGIHEQYF
>-|TRBJ1-5|TRBV18|-
TGTGCCAGCTCACCAACGGGGTATAGCAATCAGCCCCAGCATTTT
CASSPTGYSNQPQHF
>-|TRBJ2-7|TRBV5-6|-
TGTGCCAGCAGCTTGGATCGTCACGAGCAGTACTTC
CASSLDRHEQYF
>-|TRBJ1-1|TRBV28|TRBD1
TGTGCCAGCAGGGGGTCCGGGACAGGGGGCACTGAAGCTTTCTTT
CASRGSGTGGTEAFF
>-|TRBJ2-7|TRBV5-6|-
TGTGCCAGCAGCAGCCGGGATTCCTACGAGCAGTACTTC
CASSSRDSYEQYF
>once|TRBJ2-3|TRBV28|TRBD2
TGTGCCAGCAGTTTGGGGACCAGCGGGAGGCCTGTGGATACGCAGTATTTT
CASSLGTSGRPVDTQYF
>-|TRBJ2-2|TRBV5-1|TRBD1
TGCGCCAGCAGCCCCGACAGGGCAAACACCGGGGAGCTGTTTTTT
CASSPDRANTGELFF
>-|TRBJ2-7|TRBV9|-
TGTGCCAGCAGCGCCGGGACTCTCTACGAGCAGTACTTC
CASSAGTLYEQYF
>-|TRBJ2-1|TRBV7-2|-
TGTGCCAGCAGCTTAGTGGCCAATGAGCAGTTCTTC
CASSLVANEQFF
>-|TRBJ1-3|TRBV4-2|-
TGTGCCAGCAGCCAAGAGATTAGGGCAGGGGTACGCACCATATATTTT
CASSQEIRAGVRTIYF
>-|TRBJ2-3|TRBV30|TRBD1
TGTGCCTGGAGTGCGATGAACCGGGACAGGGGGCTATATTTT
CAWSAMNRDRGLYF